Below, one T cell receptor beta chain is given with its context. Its antigen is unknown. This sample stems from a study of monozygotic twins with inflammatory bowel disease. The germline V gene encodes CDR1 MNHEY and CDR2 SMNVEV (reference sequence). This CDR3 is 14 amino acids long. Through template switching, UMIs that included a 6-nucleotide sample barcode were added. TCRalpha and TCRbeta cDNA went through nested PCRs of approximately 17 and 9 cycles, two in total. From the 5' RACE reads, TCRdb lists one entry per CDR3 protein and no DNA. The sample features 210,000 or so distinct CDR3 sequences, with under 8.5% in its top ten. Study observations and caveats: The study found lower TCRbeta diversity (inverse Simpson) in IBD patients than in healthy co-twins. The data did not back a single strong IBD-associated clonotype or signal.

What was sequenced was blood. This rearrangement joins TRBV27 to TRBJ1-1. The sequence came from a human donor with ulcerative colitis or Crohn's disease, or a healthy co-twin of an affected twin (not recorded which). This CDR3 reads CASLRGGRNTEAFF.